Below, 17 T cell receptor beta chains from the same sample are listed, as sequenced in a study of siplizumab effects on memory and regulatory T cells (dated 2019 in TCRdb). To prepare the library, the immunoSEQ multiplex PCR assay was applied. This is the immuneACCESS table as TCRdb keeps it, with only in-frame sequences that have V and J called. A part of the clones is gone; compared with another copy, unresolved V genes explain less than half, and the rest is unexplained. For this sample the table gives around 82,000 clones, of which roughly 93% were detected only once. Of the sample, 4.5% to 6.5% is held by the ten largest clones. The source material was CD8+ T cells sorted from blood. Every receptor here comes from a human donor in good health.

The chain combines TRBV7-3 with TRBJ2-1; the D gene is possibly TRBD2 (5 bases). This CDR3 is built from 12 residues. Germline CDR1 SGHTA, CDR2 FQGTGA. V dropped 2 bases and J dropped 8 bases, with 7 bases sitting between them. The CDR3 loop is CASSLSADEQFF. The CDR3 region has the DNA TGTGCCAGCAGCTTATCAGCGGATGAGCAGTTCTTC.

This clone was picked up one time. The chain recombines TRBV9 with TRBJ2-7, with 7 bases lining up with TRBD2. The germline V gene encodes CDR1 SGDLS and CDR2 YYNGEE. With V trimmed by 4 bases and J by 2 bases, 6 bases remained unmatched. CDR3 length equals 14 residues. In DNA form, the CDR3 reads TGTGCCAGCAGCCCCGTGGGGGGGGCCTACGAGCAGTACTTC. Translating it yields CASSPVGGAYEQYF.

The V gene is TRBV6-6, the J gene TRBJ2-3, with a tentative D call TRBD1 (6 bases). The CDR3 sequence is 16 residues long. CDR1 MNHNY and CDR2 SVGAGI come from the germline V gene (reference sequence). Deletions cut 1 base from V and 5 bases from J, with 16 bases between. In DNA, the CDR3 is TGTGCCAGCAGTTACTACCCGGCAGGGGTGGGAGATACGCAGTATTTT. Translation gives CASSYYPAGVGDTQYF.

The genes are TRBV4-3 and TRBJ2-7, with TRBD1 matching over 9 bases. The CDR3 length is 17 residues. The germline V gene encodes CDR1 LGHNA and CDR2 YSLEER. Trimming at V came to 0 bases and at J to 2 bases, leaving 8 bases not matched to a gene. Written as DNA, the CDR3 is TGCGCCAGCAGCCAAGATTCGTCGGGGACAGGGACCTACGAGCAGTACTTC. It yields the protein CASSQDSSGTGTYEQYF.

This clone was seen once. The chain has TRBV5-6 and TRBJ1-2; D uncertain. CDR1 is SGHDT, CDR2 YYEEEE, per germline. V lost 4 bases to trimming and J lost 4 bases, with 14 bases between them. The CDR3 has 14 residues. This CDR3 reads CASSLEAGPYGYTF. The CDR3 bases are TGTGCCAGCAGCCTCGAGGCTGGGCCCTATGGCTACACCTTC.

V gene TRBV4-1 combines with J gene TRBJ2-6; D call uncertain. The CDR3 runs to 16 residues. Deletions cut 3 bases from V and 0 bases from J, with 9 bases between. The germline CDR1 and CDR2 sequences are MGHRA and YSYEKL. CDR3 sequence: CASSHEPSSGANVLTF. The CDR3 nucleotides read TGCGCCAGCAGCCATGAACCGAGCTCTGGGGCCAACGTCCTGACTTTC.

The V gene is TRBV9, the J gene TRBJ1-2, with 8 bases that match TRBD1. Per the germline V gene, CDR1 is SGDLS and CDR2 is YYNGEE. The CDR3 sequence is 14 residues long. The trim removed 0 bases at V and 6 bases at J, leaving 4 bases unmatched. The CDR3 nucleotides are TGTGCCAGCAGCGTAGCAGGGGGCGGGGATGGCTACACCTTC. It is translated as CASSVAGGGDGYTF.

As DNA, the CDR3 is TGTGCCAGCAGCGTAGATGGGGGGCTGGAGACCCAGTACTTC. The encoded protein is CASSVDGGLETQYF. The chain recombines TRBV9 with TRBJ2-5; D is tentatively TRBD1 or TRBD2 (6 bases each). CDR3 length equals 14 residues. The V end lost 0 bases, the J end lost 5 bases, and 11 bases lay between the germline ends. Germline V CDR1 and CDR2: SGDLS, YYNGEE.

The V and J genes are TRBV7-3 and TRBJ1-1, with a weak D call TRBD1 (6 bases). Germline CDR1 is SGHTA and CDR2 is FQGTGA. This CDR3 comprises 10 residues. V was trimmed by 10 bases and J by 7 bases, leaving 10 bases between them. The CDR3 protein is CATTGIEAFF. The CDR3, as DNA: TGTGCCACTACAGGGATTGAAGCTTTCTTT.

The rearrangement links TRBV5-6 to TRBJ1-1; the D is unclear. Germline V CDR1 and CDR2: SGHDT, YYEEEE. V gave up 0 bases and J gave up 6 bases, with 9 bases separating them. CDR3 size: 13 residues. CDR3 bases: TGTGCCAGCAGCTTGGCCACGGGTTCTGAAGCTTTCTTT. It yields the protein CASSLATGSEAFF.

For this clone: The identical CDR3 is also encoded by other nucleotide sequences in the sample. The genes are TRBV4-1 and TRBJ2-7; no clear D. Deletions cut 1 base from V and 2 bases from J, with 6 bases between. Germline V gene sequence: CDR1 MGHRA, CDR2 YSYEKL. There are 13 residues in the CDR3. Written as DNA, the CDR3 is TGCGCCAGCAGCCAAGGGCTGCCCTACGAGCAGTACTTC. It is translated as CASSQGLPYEQYF.

This clone is a singleton in its sample. The chain employs TRBV30 and TRBJ2-5; D uncertain. The CDR3 contains 10 residues. V lost 8 bases and J 5 bases, leaving 9 bases between the germline ends. Germline V gene data show CDR1 as GTSNPN and CDR2 as SVGIG (reference sequence). The CDR3 sequence: CAGWTETQYF. CDR3 DNA: TGTGCCGGGTGGACGGAGACCCAGTACTTC.

V and J are TRBV6-5 and TRBJ1-3, with D unresolved. Trimming left V 4 bases short and J 6 bases short, with 7 bases between. The CDR3 runs to 12 residues. CDR1 and CDR2 (germline): MNHEY, SVGAGI. Written as DNA, the CDR3 is TGTGCCAGCAGTTCTTGGGAAAACACCATATATTTT. Protein product: CASSSWENTIYF.

This chain uses TRBV9 with TRBJ2-1; tentatively, D is TRBD1 (6 bases). The V end was cut by 0 bases, the J end by 7 bases, with 14 bases between. Germline V gene sequence: CDR1 SGDLS, CDR2 YYNGEE. The CDR3 has 15 residues. CDR3 nucleotide sequence: TGTGCCAGCAGCGTAGAGGCGGGTCAGGGGAATGAGCAGTTCTTC. Translated, it gives CASSVEAGQGNEQFF.

The genes are TRBV13 and TRBJ2-5, with D possibly being TRBD2 (6 bases). V shed 5 bases and J shed 1 base, with 14 bases lying between them. The CDR3 is 15 amino acids. CDR1 is PRHDT and CDR2 is FYEKMQ in the germline V gene (reference sequence). CDR3 sequence: CASSLQGTFQETQYF. The CDR3 nucleotides are TGTGCCAGCAGCCTCCAAGGGACTTTCCAAGAGACCCAGTACTTC.

V gene TRBV15 combines with J gene TRBJ2-7, with D possibly being TRBD2 (5 bases). From germline, CDR1 is LNHNV and CDR2 YYDKDF (reference sequence). This CDR3 region has 13 residues. Trimming shortened V by 0 bases and J by 5 bases, and 8 bases separated the two germline ends. This chain's CDR3 is CATSREEVNEQYF. The CDR3 DNA follows: TGTGCCACCAGCAGAGAGGAGGTCAACGAGCAGTACTTC.

This chain connects TRBV9 to TRBJ2-1; D is tentatively TRBD1 or TRBD2 (5 bases each). V lost 4 bases and J 6 bases, leaving 17 bases between the germline ends. The CDR3 has 15 amino acids. The germline V gene encodes CDR1 SGDLS and CDR2 YYNGEE. The CDR3 loop reads CASSQNSGTANEQFF. CDR3 bases: TGTGCCAGCAGCCAAAACTCAGGGACCGCCAATGAGCAGTTCTTC.